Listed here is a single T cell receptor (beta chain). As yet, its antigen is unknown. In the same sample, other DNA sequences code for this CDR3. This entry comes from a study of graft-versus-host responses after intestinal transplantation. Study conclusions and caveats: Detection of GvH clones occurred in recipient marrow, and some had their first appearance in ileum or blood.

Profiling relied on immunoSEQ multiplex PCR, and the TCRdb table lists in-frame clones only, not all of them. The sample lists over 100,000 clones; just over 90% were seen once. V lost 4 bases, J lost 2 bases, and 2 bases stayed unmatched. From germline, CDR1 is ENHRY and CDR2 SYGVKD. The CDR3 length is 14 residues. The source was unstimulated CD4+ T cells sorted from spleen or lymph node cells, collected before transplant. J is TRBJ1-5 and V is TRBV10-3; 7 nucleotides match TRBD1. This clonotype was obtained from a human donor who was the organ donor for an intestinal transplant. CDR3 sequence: CAISGTGGNQPQHF. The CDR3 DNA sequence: TGTGCCATCAGTGGGACAGGCGGCAATCAGCCCCAGCATTTT.